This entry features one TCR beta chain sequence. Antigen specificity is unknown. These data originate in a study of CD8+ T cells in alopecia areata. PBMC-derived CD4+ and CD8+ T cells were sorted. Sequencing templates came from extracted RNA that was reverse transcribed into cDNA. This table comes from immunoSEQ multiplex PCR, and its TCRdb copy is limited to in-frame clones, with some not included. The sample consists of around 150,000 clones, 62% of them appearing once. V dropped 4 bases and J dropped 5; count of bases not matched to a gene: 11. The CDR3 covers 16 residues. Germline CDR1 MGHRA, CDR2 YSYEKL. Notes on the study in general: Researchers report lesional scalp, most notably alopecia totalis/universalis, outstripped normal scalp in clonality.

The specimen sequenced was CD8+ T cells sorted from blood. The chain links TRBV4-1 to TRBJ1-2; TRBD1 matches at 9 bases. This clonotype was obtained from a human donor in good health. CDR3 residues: CASSPLPDRGVYGYTF. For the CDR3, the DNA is TGCGCCAGCAGCCCCCTTCCGGACAGGGGAGTGTATGGCTACACCTTC.